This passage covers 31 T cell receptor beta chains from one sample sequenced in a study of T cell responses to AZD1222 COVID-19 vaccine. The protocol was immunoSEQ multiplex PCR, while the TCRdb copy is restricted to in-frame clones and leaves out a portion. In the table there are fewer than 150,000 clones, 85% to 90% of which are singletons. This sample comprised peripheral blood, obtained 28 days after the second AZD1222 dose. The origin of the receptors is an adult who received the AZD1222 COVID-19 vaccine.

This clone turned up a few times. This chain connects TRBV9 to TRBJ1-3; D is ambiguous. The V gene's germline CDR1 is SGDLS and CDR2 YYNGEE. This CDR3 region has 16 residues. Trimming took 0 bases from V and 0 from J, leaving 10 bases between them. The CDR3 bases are TGTGCCAGCAGCGTAGACAGCCCGAGCTCTGGAAACACCATATATTTT. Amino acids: CASSVDSPSSGNTIYF.

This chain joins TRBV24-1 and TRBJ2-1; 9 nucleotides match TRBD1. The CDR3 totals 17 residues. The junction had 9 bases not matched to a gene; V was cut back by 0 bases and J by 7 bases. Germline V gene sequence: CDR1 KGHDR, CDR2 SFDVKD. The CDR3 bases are TGTGCCACCAGTGATTTGGTCGGGACAGGGAATCGTAATGAGCAGTTCTTC. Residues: CATSDLVGTGNRNEQFF.

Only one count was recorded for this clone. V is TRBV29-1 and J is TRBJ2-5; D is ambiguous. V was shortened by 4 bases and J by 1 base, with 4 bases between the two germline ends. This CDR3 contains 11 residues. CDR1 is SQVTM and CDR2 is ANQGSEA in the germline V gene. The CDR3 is CSVVSQETQYF. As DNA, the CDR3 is TGCAGCGTTGTCTCCCAAGAGACCCAGTACTTC. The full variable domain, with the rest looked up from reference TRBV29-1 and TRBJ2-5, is SAVISQKPSRDICQRGTSLTIQCQVDSQVTMMFWYRQQPGQSLTLIATANQGSEATYESGFVIDKFPISRPNLTFSTLTVSNMSPEDSSIYLCSVVSQETQYFGPGTRLLVL.

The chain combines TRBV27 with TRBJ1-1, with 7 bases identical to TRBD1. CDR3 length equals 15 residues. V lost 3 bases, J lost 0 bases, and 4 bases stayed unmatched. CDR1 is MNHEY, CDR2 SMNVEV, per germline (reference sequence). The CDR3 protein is CASSLTGTLNTEAFF. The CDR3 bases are TGTGCCAGCAGTTTGACAGGGACCCTGAACACTGAAGCTTTCTTT.

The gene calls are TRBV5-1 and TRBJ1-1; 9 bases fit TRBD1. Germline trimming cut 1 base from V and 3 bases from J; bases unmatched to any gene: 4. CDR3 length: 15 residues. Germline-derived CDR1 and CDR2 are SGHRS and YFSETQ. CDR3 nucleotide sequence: TGCGCCAGCAGCTTGTGGACAGGGGATTACACTGAAGCTTTCTTT. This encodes CASSLWTGDYTEAFF.

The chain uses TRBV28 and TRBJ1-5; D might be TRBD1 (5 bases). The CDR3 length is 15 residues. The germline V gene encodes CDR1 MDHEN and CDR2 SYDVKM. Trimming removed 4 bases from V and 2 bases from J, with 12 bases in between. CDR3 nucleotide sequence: TGTGCCAGCAGTTCACAGGCGTTTGGCAATCAGCCCCAGCATTTT. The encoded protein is CASSSQAFGNQPQHF.

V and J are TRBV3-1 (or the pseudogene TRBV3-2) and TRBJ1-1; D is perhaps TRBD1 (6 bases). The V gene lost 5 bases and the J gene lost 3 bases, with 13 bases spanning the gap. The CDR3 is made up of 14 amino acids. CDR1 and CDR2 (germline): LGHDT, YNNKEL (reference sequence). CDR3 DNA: TGTGCCAGCAGCTCCCGAGGGGGTTACACTGAAGCTTTCTTT. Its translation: CASSSRGGYTEAFF.

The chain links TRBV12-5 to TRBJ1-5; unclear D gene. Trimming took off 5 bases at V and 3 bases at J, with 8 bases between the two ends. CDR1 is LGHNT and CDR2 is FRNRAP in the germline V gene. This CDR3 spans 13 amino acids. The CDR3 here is CASGEGFNQPQHF. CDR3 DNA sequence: TGTGCTAGTGGTGAAGGCTTCAATCAGCCCCAGCATTTT.

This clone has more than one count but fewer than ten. The CDR3 here is CASSPPEGDGYTF. CDR3 sequence (DNA): TGTGCCAGCTCACCACCCGAAGGGGATGGCTACACCTTC. The rearrangement joins TRBV18 to TRBJ1-2; possible D gene TRBD1, 5 bases. This CDR3 has 13 amino acids. CDR1 KGHSH and CDR2 LQKENI come from the germline V gene. Trimming pared 0 bases from V and 6 bases from J, leaving 8 bases between.

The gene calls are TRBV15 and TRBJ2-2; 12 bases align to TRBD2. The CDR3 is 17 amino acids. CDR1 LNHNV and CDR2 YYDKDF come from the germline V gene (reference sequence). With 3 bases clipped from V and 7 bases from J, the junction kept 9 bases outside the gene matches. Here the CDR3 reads CATSRALAGGPNGELFF. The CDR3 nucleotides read TGTGCCACCAGCAGGGCCCTAGCGGGAGGGCCTAACGGGGAGCTGTTTTTT.

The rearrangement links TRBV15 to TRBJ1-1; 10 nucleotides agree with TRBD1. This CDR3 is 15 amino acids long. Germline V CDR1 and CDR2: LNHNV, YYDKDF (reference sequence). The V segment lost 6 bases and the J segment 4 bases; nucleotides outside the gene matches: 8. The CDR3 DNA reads TGTGCCACCAGTAAGGACAGGGGGTCAAGCACTGAAGCTTTCTTT. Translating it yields CATSKDRGSSTEAFF.

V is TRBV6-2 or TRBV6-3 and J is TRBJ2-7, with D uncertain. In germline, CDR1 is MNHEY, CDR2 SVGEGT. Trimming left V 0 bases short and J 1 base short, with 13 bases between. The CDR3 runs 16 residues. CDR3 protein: CASSYSGRPISYEQYF. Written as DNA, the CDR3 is TGTGCCAGCAGTTACTCCGGGCGCCCAATTTCCTACGAGCAGTACTTC.

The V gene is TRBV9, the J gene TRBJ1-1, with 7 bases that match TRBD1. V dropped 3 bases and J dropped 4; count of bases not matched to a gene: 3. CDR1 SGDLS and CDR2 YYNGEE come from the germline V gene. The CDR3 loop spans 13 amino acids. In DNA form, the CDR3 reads TGTGCCAGCAGCGCAGGGGGACTCACTGAAGCTTTCTTT. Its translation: CASSAGGLTEAFF.

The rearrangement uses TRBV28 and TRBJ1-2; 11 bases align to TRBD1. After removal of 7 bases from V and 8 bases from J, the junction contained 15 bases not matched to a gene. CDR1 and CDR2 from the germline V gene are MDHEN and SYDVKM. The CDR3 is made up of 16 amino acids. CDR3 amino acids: CASTPDRGRRVGGYTF. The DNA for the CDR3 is TGTGCCAGCACCCCGGACAGGGGGCGTCGTGTGGGAGGCTACACCTTC.

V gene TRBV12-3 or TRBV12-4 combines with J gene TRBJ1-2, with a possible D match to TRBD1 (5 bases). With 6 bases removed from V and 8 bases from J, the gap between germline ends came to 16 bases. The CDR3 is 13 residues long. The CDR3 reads CASSLEPTGGYTF. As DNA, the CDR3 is TGTGCCAGCAGCCTCGAACCCACAGGAGGCTACACCTTC.

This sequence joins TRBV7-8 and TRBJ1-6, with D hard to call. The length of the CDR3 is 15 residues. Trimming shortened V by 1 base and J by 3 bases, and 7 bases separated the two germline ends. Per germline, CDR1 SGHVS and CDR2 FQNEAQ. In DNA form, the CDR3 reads TGTGCCAGCAGCTTAGGGCCCCTCTATAATTCACCCCTCCACTTT. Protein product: CASSLGPLYNSPLHF.

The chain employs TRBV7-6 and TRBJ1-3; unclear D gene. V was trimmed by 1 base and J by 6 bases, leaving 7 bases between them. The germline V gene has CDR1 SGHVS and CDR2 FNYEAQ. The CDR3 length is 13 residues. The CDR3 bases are TGTGCCAGCAGCTTAGTCTACGCAAACACCATATATTTT. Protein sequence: CASSLVYANTIYF.

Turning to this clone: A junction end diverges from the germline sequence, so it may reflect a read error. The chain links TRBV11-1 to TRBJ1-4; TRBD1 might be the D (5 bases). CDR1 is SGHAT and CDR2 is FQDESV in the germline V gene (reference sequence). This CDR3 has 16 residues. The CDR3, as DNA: TGTGCCAGCAGATTAGGACAAGCCGTCGCTAATGAAAAACTGTTTTTT. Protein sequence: CASRLGQAVANEKLFF.

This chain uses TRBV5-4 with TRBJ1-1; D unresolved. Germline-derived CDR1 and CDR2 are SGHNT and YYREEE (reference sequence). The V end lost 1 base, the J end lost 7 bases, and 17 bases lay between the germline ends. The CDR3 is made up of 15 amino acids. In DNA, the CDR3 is TGTGCCAGCAGCTTGTCTAGGCTGGGTACCGGTGAAGCTTTCTTT. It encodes CASSLSRLGTGEAFF.

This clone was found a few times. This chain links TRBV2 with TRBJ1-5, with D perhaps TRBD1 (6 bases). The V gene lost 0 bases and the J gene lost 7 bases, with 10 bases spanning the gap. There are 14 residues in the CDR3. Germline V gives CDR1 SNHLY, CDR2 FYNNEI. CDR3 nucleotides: TGTGCCAGCAGTGAAGCGGGGGCTGACCAGCCCCAGCATTTT. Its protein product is CASSEAGADQPQHF.

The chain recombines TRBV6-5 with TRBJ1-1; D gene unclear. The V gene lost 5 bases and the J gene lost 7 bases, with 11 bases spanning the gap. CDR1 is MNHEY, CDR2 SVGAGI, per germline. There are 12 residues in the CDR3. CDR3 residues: CASSNRLGEAFF. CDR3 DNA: TGTGCCAGCAGTAACAGATTGGGTGAAGCTTTCTTT.

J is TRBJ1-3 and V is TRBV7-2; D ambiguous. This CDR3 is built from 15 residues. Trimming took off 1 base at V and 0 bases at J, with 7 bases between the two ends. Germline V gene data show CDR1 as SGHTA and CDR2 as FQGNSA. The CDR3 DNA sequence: TGTGCCAGCAGCTTAGACCTGAGCTCTGGAAACACCATATATTTT. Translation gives CASSLDLSSGNTIYF.

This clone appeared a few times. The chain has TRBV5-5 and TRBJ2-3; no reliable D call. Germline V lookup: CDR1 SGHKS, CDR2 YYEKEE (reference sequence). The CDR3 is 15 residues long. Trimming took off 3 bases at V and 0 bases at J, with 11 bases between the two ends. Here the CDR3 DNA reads TGTGCCAGCAGCTCTCTCCTTCATAGCACAGATACGCAGTATTTT. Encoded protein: CASSSLLHSTDTQYF.

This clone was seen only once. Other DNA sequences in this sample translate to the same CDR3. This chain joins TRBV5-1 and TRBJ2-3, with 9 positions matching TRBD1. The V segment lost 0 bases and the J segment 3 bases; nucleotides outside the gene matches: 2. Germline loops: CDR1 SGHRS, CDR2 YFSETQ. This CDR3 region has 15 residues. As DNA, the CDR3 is TGCGCCAGCAGCTTGGGGGACAGGGAGACAGATACGCAGTATTTT. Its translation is CASSLGDRETDTQYF.

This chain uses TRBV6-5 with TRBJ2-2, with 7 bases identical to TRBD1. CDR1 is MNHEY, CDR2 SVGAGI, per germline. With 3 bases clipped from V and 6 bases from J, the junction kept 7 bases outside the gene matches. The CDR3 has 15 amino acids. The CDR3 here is CASSYGQGVSGELFF. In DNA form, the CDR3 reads TGTGCCAGCAGTTATGGTCAGGGGGTTTCCGGGGAGCTGTTTTTT.

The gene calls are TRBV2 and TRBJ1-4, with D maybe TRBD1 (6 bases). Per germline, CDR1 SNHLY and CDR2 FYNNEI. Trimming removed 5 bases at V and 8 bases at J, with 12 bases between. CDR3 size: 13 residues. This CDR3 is CASSTGTREKLFF. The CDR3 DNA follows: TGTGCCAGCAGTACAGGGACTCGGGAAAAACTGTTTTTT.

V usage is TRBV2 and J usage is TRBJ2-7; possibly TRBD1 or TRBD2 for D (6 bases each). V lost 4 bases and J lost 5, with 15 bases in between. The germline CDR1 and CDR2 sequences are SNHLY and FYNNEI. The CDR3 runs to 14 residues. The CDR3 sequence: CASSVVGGSDEQYF. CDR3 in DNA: TGTGCCAGCAGTGTTGTGGGGGGCTCGGACGAGCAGTACTTC.

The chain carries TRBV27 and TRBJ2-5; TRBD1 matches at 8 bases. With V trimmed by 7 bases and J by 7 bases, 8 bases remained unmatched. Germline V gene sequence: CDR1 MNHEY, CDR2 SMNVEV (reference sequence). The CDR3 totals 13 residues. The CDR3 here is CASKSGQGWTQYF. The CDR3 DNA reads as TGTGCCAGCAAATCCGGACAGGGTTGGACCCAGTACTTC.

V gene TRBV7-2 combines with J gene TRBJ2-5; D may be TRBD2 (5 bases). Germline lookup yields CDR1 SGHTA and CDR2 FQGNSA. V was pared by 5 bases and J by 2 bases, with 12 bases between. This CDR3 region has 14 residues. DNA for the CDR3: TGTGCCAGCAGCCCCTCGAGGGATCAAGAGACCCAGTACTTC. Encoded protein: CASSPSRDQETQYF.

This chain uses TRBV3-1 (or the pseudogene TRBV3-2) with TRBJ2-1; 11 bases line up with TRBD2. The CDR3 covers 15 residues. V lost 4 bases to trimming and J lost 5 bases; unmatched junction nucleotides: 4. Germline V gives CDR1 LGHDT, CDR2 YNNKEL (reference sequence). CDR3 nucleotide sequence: TGTGCCAGCAGCCTACTAGCGGGGGTCCACAATGAGCAGTTCTTC. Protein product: CASSLLAGVHNEQFF.

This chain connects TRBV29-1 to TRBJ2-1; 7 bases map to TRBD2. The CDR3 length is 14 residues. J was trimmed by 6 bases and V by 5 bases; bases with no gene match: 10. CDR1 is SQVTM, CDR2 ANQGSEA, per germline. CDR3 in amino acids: CSVFRLGGVNEQFF. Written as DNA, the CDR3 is TGCAGCGTTTTTAGATTGGGGGGGGTCAATGAGCAGTTCTTC.